The 27 T cell receptor beta chains below all came from one sample that was sequenced in a study of regulatory T cells in long-lasting Graves disease. Relying on iRepertoire HTBI primers and Arm-PCR of CDR3 regions, the team built TCR beta libraries. Each CDR3 protein gets one entry after TCRdb re-called the multiplex PCR reads with MiXCR. Of just over 600,000 distinct CDR3 sequences listed, about 16% were seen once; the top ten hold around 18%. Documented time point: newly diagnosed GD, antithyroid drugs for less than 3 months. The TCR library was made from RNA that had been extracted from PBMCs in TRIzol. The same specimen was also included in a second study, on T cells in Graves' hyperthyroidism and ophthalmopathy.

The starting material was peripheral blood mononuclear cells (PBMCs), obtained at new diagnosis, from a patient treated with antithyroid drugs. The source of these receptors is a young woman with Graves disease.

This clonotype was detected many times. The chain employs TRBV28 and TRBJ2-1; TRBD2 agrees at 8 bases. Unmatched junction bases numbered 3, after V lost 3 bases and J lost 5 bases. CDR1 and CDR2 from the germline V gene are MDHEN and SYDVKM. The CDR3 extends over 14 amino acids. CDR3 amino acids: CASSFVSGNNEQFF. CDR3 bases: TGTGCCAGCAGTTTTGTTAGCGGGAACAATGAGCAGTTCTTC.

The rearrangement uses TRBV19 and TRBJ2-2; D might be TRBD2 (6 bases). This CDR3 has 15 amino acids. Germline CDR1 is LNHDA and CDR2 is SQIVND (reference sequence). With 4 bases removed from V and 4 bases from J, the gap between germline ends came to 13 bases. Written as DNA, the CDR3 is TGTGCCAGTAGTAACCCTCTCGGGGGCACCGGGGAGCTGTTTTTT. It codes for CASSNPLGGTGELFF.

The chain links TRBV20-1 to TRBJ2-1, with TRBD2 identical over 14 bases. Germline assignment: CDR1 DFQATT and CDR2 SNEGSKA (reference sequence). V shed 1 base and J 0 bases; nucleotides not matched to a gene: 8. The CDR3 runs to 19 residues. The CDR3: CSARAPGLAGVDSYNEQFF. The CDR3 DNA follows: TGCAGTGCTAGAGCCCCGGGACTAGCGGGAGTTGACTCCTACAATGAGCAGTTCTTC.

Of note for this clonotype: The junction and the germline gene differ at one end; a read error may be behind it. CDR3 nucleotides: TGTGCCAGCAGTCTCCTACAGGGGAAGTCTTGGGAGACCCGGTACTTC. This gives the protein CASSLLQGKSWETRYF. The chain uses TRBV28 and TRBJ2-5, with 7 bases fitting TRBD1. This CDR3 has 16 residues. From germline, CDR1 is MDHEN and CDR2 SYDVKM.

This clonotype showed up just a few times. The rearrangement uses TRBV6-1 and TRBJ2-1; D possibly corresponds to TRBD1 (6 bases). The germline CDR1 and CDR2 sequences are MNHNS and SASEGT. The CDR3 runs to 16 residues. V was clipped by 4 bases and J by 2 bases, with 15 bases between them. The DNA for the CDR3 is TGTGCCAGCAGTGGCCCGGTTGCAGGGGCCTACAATGAGCAGTTCTTC. This sequence encodes CASSGPVAGAYNEQFF.

This chain links TRBV7-9 with TRBJ1-5; D is uncertain. Between the trimmed V and J ends, which lost 3 bases and 0 bases, there was a span of 12 bases. The CDR3 spans 16 residues. Germline CDR1 is SEHNR and CDR2 is FQNEAQ (reference sequence). CDR3 region: CASSFGSLGSNQPQHF. CDR3 DNA: TGTGCCAGCAGCTTCGGCAGTTTGGGTAGCAATCAGCCCCAGCATTTT.

This chain uses TRBV19 with TRBJ2-7; D remains unclear. Trimming removed 5 bases from V and 3 bases from J, with 17 bases in between. The germline gives CDR1 LNHDA, CDR2 SQIVND (reference sequence). The length of the CDR3 is 15 residues. Here the CDR3 reads CASSPTHATGYEQYF. CDR3 sequence (DNA): TGTGCCAGTAGTCCTACCCACGCAACCGGCTACGAGCAGTACTTC.

The chain has TRBV28 and TRBJ1-5; D is unresolved. The V gene lost 2 bases and the J gene lost 7 bases, with 6 bases spanning the gap. The CDR3 spans 12 residues. The germline V gene has CDR1 MDHEN and CDR2 SYDVKM. This CDR3 is CASSLRLQPQHF. CDR3 nucleotide sequence: TGTGCCAGCAGTTTAAGACTCCAGCCCCAGCATTTT.

In this sample, this clonotype turned up many times. The chain couples TRBV7-2 to TRBJ1-2; D remains unclear. CDR3 length: 12 residues. V dropped 5 bases and J dropped 4 bases, with 8 bases sitting between them. CDR1 is SGHTA, CDR2 FQGNSA, per germline. The CDR3 bases are TGTGCCAGCAGCAGGGATGGCTATGGCTACACCTTC. Protein product: CASSRDGYGYTF.

The CDR3 spells CASSPTGGGTDTQYF. The CDR3 nucleotides read TGCGCCAGCAGCCCAACAGGGGGAGGCACAGATACGCAGTATTTT. The J gene is TRBJ2-3, the V gene TRBV5-1; 8 bases map to TRBD1. This CDR3 region has 15 residues. J was trimmed by 1 base and V by 4 bases; bases with no gene match: 5. Per germline, CDR1 SGHRS and CDR2 YFSETQ.

The chain has TRBV6-2 or TRBV6-3 and TRBJ1-6; D unclear. The V end was cut by 5 bases, the J end by 7 bases, with 9 bases between. The germline CDR1 and CDR2 sequences are MNHEY and SVGEGT. The CDR3 runs 13 residues. The CDR3 sequence: CASSEQENSPLHF. The CDR3 DNA sequence: TGTGCCAGCAGTGAGCAGGAGAATTCACCCCTCCACTTT.

This clonotype turned up a few times. The V call is TRBV20-1, the J call TRBJ2-1, with 15 bases matching TRBD2. Per the germline V gene, CDR1 is DFQATT and CDR2 is SNEGSKA (reference sequence). The CDR3 consists of 16 residues. V lost 3 bases to trimming and J lost 8 bases; unmatched junction nucleotides: 8. CDR3 in amino acids: CSARAPRTSGRDEQFF. CDR3 DNA sequence: TGCAGTGCTAGGGCCCCTAGGACTAGCGGGAGGGATGAGCAGTTCTTC.

This clonotype appeared a few times. In DNA, the CDR3 is TGCGCCAGCAGCTTGGACCCCGGATACAATGAGCAGTTCTTC. It translates to CASSLDPGYNEQFF. This chain connects TRBV5-1 to TRBJ2-1, with D unclear. Trimming pared 0 bases from V and 4 bases from J, leaving 8 bases between. From germline, CDR1 is SGHRS and CDR2 YFSETQ. The CDR3 runs 14 residues.

Concerning this clonotype: Its ends do not fully match the called genes, so a read error is possible. The genes are TRBV2 and TRBJ2-1; D tentatively fits TRBD1 or TRBD2 (6 bases each). The end of the DNA is better explained by TRBJ2-5, so the J call may be wrong. CDR3 length equals 15 residues. The V gene's germline CDR1 is SNHLY and CDR2 FYNNEI. For the CDR3, the DNA is TGTGCCAGCAATGAAGGGGGGTTGGATTTTGAGACCCAGTACTTC. The encoded protein is CASNEGGLDFETQYF.

The sample holds a few counts of this clonotype. CDR3 in DNA: TGTGCCAGCAGTCTGGGGGACCCCTACGAGCAGTACTTC. It is translated as CASSLGDPYEQYF. The chain recombines TRBV6-1 with TRBJ2-7; D may correspond to TRBD1 or TRBD2 (5 bases each). The CDR3 covers 13 residues. The V end was cut by 5 bases, the J end by 2 bases, with 10 bases between. Germline lookup yields CDR1 MNHNS and CDR2 SASEGT.

This sequence joins TRBV4-1 and TRBJ2-3, with D tentatively TRBD2 (5 bases). CDR1 and CDR2 (germline): MGHRA, YSYEKL. This CDR3 has 16 amino acids. Trimming left V 0 bases short and J 2 bases short, with 12 bases between. The CDR3 nucleotides read TGCGCCAGCAGCCAAGATCATGTGACTACCACAGATACGCAGTATTTT. Its protein is CASSQDHVTTTDTQYF.

The chain employs TRBV12-3 or TRBV12-4 and TRBJ2-1; the D gene is possibly TRBD2 (6 bases). The CDR3 loop spans 15 amino acids. Trimming shortened V by 7 bases and J by 0 bases, and 13 bases separated the two germline ends. DNA of the CDR3: TGTGCCAGCAACTCCGGGACTTCCTCCTACAATGAGCAGTTCTTC. This encodes CASNSGTSSYNEQFF.

The chain employs TRBV25-1 and TRBJ2-1; D possibly corresponds to TRBD2 (5 bases). CDR1 MGHDK and CDR2 SYGVNS come from the germline V gene. This CDR3 contains 14 residues. Trimming removed 3 bases at V and 0 bases at J, with 6 bases between. The CDR3 here is CASSEAGSYNEQFF. The DNA of the CDR3 is TGTGCCAGCAGTGAGGCGGGCTCCTACAATGAGCAGTTCTTC.

As to this clonotype: This may stem from a read error, because a much larger clone lies one nucleotide away. The CDR3 here is CASQGGSGWEKLVF. In DNA form, the CDR3 reads TGTGCCAGCCAAGGAGGTAGCGGGTGGGAAAAACTGGTTTTT. The chain joins TRBV6-1 to TRBJ1-4; D remains ambiguous. The CDR3 has 14 residues. Germline V CDR1 and CDR2: MNHNS, SASEGT.

With respect to this clonotype: Being one base from a much bigger clone, this may be a read error. V is TRBV3-1 and J is TRBJ2-7; no clear D. This CDR3 spans 12 amino acids. Trimming removed 3 bases from V and 0 bases from J, with 3 bases in between. Germline values: CDR1 LGHDT, CDR2 YNNKEL (reference sequence). CDR3 DNA: TGTGCCAGCAGCCATATCTCCTACGAGCAGTACTTC. This gives the protein CASSHISYEQYF.

This clonotype was seen more than once but under ten times. The chain employs TRBV27 and TRBJ2-7, with a tentative D call TRBD2 (6 bases). Trimming took off 6 bases at V and 6 bases at J, with 18 bases between the two ends. This CDR3 is 14 amino acids long. The V gene's germline CDR1 is MNHEY and CDR2 SMNVEV (reference sequence). The CDR3 sequence is CASSLMEGLGEQYF. CDR3 in DNA: TGTGCCAGCAGCCTCATGGAGGGGCTGGGCGAGCAGTACTTC.

This clonotype was found a few times. V and J are TRBV12-3 or TRBV12-4 and TRBJ1-5; no clear D gene. The CDR3 has 17 residues. V shed 3 bases and J shed 1 base, with 16 bases lying between them. The CDR3, as DNA: TGTGCCAGCAGTTTTTGGGCGCCGGGGTTGAGCAATCAGCCCCAGCATTTT. Translating gives CASSFWAPGLSNQPQHF.

This clonotype came up many times. The chain joins TRBV7-9 to TRBJ2-1, with TRBD2 matching 7 bases. This CDR3 comprises 18 residues. Germline lookup yields CDR1 SEHNR and CDR2 FQNEAQ (reference sequence). The V segment lost 4 bases and the J segment 8 bases; nucleotides outside the gene matches: 20. This CDR3 reads CASSSVELTSVRTDEQFF. In DNA form, the CDR3 reads TGTGCCAGCAGCTCAGTGGAGCTTACTAGCGTGAGGACCGATGAGCAGTTCTTC.

This clonotype was counted at least ten times. Here the CDR3 DNA reads TGTGCCAGCAGTTTATACGCAGGGATGGGGGGGCAAGAGACCCAGTACTTC. It is translated as CASSLYAGMGGQETQYF. This rearrangement joins TRBV28 to TRBJ2-5; 7 positions agree with TRBD2. This CDR3 comprises 17 residues. Germline loops: CDR1 MDHEN, CDR2 SYDVKM. Trimming cost V 1 base and J 2 bases; bases outside gene matches: 10.

This clonotype was counted many times. The V call is TRBV28, the J call TRBJ2-7; 8 nucleotides agree with TRBD2. The CDR3 totals 14 residues. Per germline, CDR1 MDHEN and CDR2 SYDVKM. The V segment lost 3 bases and the J segment 7 bases; nucleotides outside the gene matches: 8. CDR3 residues: CASSFLAGLGEQYF. The CDR3 DNA reads TGTGCCAGCAGTTTTTTAGCGGGATTAGGGGAGCAGTACTTC.

This clonotype was seen at least ten times. The chain links TRBV20-1 to TRBJ1-2; weak D call: TRBD1 (6 bases). V was pared by 2 bases and J by 0 bases, with 19 bases between. The germline V gene has CDR1 DFQATT and CDR2 SNEGSKA (reference sequence). The CDR3 loop spans 17 amino acids. The CDR3 here is CSARSRDTGHPNYGYTF. The DNA of the CDR3 is TGCAGTGCTAGAAGTAGGGATACGGGACACCCTAACTATGGCTACACCTTC.

This clonotype has a count of ten or more. The chain couples TRBV15 to TRBJ2-7, with D possibly matching TRBD1 (6 bases). V was cut by 7 bases and J by 2 bases, with 12 bases left in between. The CDR3 length is 13 residues. Germline assignment: CDR1 LNHNV and CDR2 YYDKDF (reference sequence). CDR3 nucleotide sequence: TGTGCCACCAAACAGGGAAGTGCCTACGAGCAGTACTTC. It is translated as CATKQGSAYEQYF.